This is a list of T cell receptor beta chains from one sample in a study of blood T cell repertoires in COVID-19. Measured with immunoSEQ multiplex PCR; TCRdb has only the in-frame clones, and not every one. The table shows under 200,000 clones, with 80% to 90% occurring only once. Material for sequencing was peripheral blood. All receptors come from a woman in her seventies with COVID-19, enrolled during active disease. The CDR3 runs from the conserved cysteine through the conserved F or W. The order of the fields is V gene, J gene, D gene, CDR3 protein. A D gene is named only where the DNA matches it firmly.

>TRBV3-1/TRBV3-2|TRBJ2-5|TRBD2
CASSPGGGVETQYF
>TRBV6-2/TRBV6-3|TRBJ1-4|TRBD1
CASSYVGWDRDEKLFF
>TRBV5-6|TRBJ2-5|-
CASSLRSGETQYF
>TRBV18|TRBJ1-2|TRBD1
CASSPEGADYGYTF
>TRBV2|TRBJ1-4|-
CASSEALRATGPGEKLFF
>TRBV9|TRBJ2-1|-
CASSVGGLSYNEQFF
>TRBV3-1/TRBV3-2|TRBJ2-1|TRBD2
CASSPPRAGAYNEQFF
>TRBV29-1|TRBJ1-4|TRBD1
CSVAGTVNEKLFF
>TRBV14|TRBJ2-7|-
CASSHGYEQYF
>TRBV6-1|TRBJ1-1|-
CASSDWFRNTEAFF
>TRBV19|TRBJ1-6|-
CASSIQGGNSPLHF